This TCR beta chain was captured by sequencing in a study of technical replicates of blood from several donors. Of note for this clone: One end of the junction does not line up with germline, which may come from a read error.

The CDR3 spans 13 residues. The germline CDR1 and CDR2 sequences are SSHAT and FNYEAQ (reference sequence). Here immunoSEQ multiplex PCR was the method, and the copy in TCRdb shows in-frame clones only, minus some. Here the sample spans about 82,000 clones, nearly 96% being singletons. The sequenced sample was T cells isolated from PBMCs. The chain is built from TRBV7-7 and TRBJ2-3, with a weak D call TRBD2 (6 bases). This clonotype originated in a human donor in good health. CDR3 residues: CASSFGGVDTQYF. The CDR3 DNA reads as TGTGCTAGCAGCTTTGGAGGGGTAGATACGCAGTATTTT.